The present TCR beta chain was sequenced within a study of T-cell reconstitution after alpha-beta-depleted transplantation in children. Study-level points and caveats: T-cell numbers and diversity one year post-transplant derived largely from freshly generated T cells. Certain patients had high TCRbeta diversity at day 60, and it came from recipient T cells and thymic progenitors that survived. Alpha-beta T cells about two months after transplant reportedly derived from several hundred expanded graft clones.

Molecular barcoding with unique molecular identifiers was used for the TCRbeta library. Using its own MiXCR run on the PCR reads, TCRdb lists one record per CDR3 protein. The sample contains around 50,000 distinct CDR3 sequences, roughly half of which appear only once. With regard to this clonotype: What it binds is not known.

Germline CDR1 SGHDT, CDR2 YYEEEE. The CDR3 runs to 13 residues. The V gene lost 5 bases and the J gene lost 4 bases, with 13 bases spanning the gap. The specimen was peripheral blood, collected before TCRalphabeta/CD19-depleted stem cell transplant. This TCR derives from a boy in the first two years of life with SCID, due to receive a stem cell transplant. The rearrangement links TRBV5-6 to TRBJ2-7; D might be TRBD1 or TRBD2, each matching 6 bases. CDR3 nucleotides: TGTGCCAGCAGGGAGATAGGGGGGTACGAGCAGTACTTC. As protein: CASREIGGYEQYF.